The rows below give T cell receptor beta chains drawn from one sample of a study of blood T cell repertoires in COVID-19. Measured with immunoSEQ multiplex PCR; TCRdb has only the in-frame clones, and not every one. The table shows 55,000 to 80,000 clones, with approximately 86% occurring only once. Sequencing input: peripheral blood. Receptors originate from a man aged 45-60 years with acute or convalescent COVID-19. Both conserved end residues are part of each CDR3. A D gene is named only where the DNA matches it firmly. Clone size is not always given. Where it is, it says once, few, many or a class for expanded clones.

clone_size: few
v_call: TRBV30
d_call: .
j_call: TRBJ1-1
cdr3_aa: CAWKAGEYTEAFF
cdr3_nt: TGTGCCTGGAAGGCAGGGGAGTACACTGAAGCTTTCTTT

clone_size: .
v_call: TRBV5-1
d_call: .
j_call: TRBJ2-1
cdr3_aa: CASNEGGRYNEQFF
cdr3_nt: TGCGCCAGCAACGAGGGGGGGAGGTACAATGAGCAGTTCTTC

clone_size: .
v_call: TRBV19
d_call: .
j_call: TRBJ2-5
cdr3_aa: CASSPTEETQYF
cdr3_nt: TGTGCCAGTAGTCCAACAGAAGAGACCCAGTACTTC

clone_size: .
v_call: TRBV6-5
d_call: .
j_call: TRBJ1-4
cdr3_aa: CASSYLGNNEKLFF
cdr3_nt: TGTGCCAGCAGTTACCTCGGGAATAATGAAAAACTGTTTTTT

clone_size: .
v_call: TRBV28
d_call: TRBD2
j_call: TRBJ2-5
cdr3_aa: CATTTSGGLGETQYF
cdr3_nt: TGTGCCACCACTACTAGCGGGGGGTTAGGAGAGACCCAGTACTTC

clone_size: .
v_call: TRBV28
d_call: TRBD1
j_call: TRBJ2-7
cdr3_aa: CASRRDRGPLEQYF
cdr3_nt: TGTGCCAGCAGGCGGGACAGGGGGCCGCTGGAGCAGTACTTC

clone_size: once
v_call: TRBV30
d_call: TRBD1
j_call: TRBJ2-7
cdr3_aa: CAWRGTGGPQYF
cdr3_nt: TGTGCCTGGAGAGGGACAGGGGGACCGCAGTACTTC

clone_size: .
v_call: TRBV19
d_call: .
j_call: TRBJ1-2
cdr3_aa: CASSIASGGDGYGYTF
cdr3_nt: TGTGCCAGTAGTATAGCTTCCGGAGGGGACGGCTATGGCTACACCTTC

clone_size: .
v_call: TRBV30
d_call: .
j_call: TRBJ1-6
cdr3_aa: CAWSVLSSYNSPLHF
cdr3_nt: TGTGCTTGGAGTGTTCTGAGCTCCTATAATTCACCCCTCCACTTT

clone_size: .
v_call: TRBV24-1
d_call: .
j_call: TRBJ2-3
cdr3_aa: CATSEHRVGADTQYF
cdr3_nt: TGTGCCACCAGTGAACACAGGGTTGGGGCAGATACGCAGTATTTT

clone_size: .
v_call: TRBV19
d_call: TRBD1
j_call: TRBJ2-2
cdr3_aa: CASTKGTGRTGELFF
cdr3_nt: TGTGCCAGTACCAAGGGGACAGGGAGAACCGGGGAGCTGTTTTTT

clone_size: once
v_call: TRBV10-1
d_call: .
j_call: TRBJ2-1
cdr3_aa: CASSANRGGPDEQFF
cdr3_nt: TGCGCCAGCAGTGCAAATAGGGGGGGGCCTGATGAGCAGTTCTTC

clone_size: .
v_call: TRBV7-3
d_call: TRBD2
j_call: TRBJ2-3
cdr3_aa: CASSLGGTTDTQYF
cdr3_nt: TGTGCCAGCAGCTTGGGGGGGACCACAGATACGCAGTATTTT

clone_size: .
v_call: TRBV2
d_call: .
j_call: TRBJ1-1
cdr3_aa: CASSPGQNEAFF
cdr3_nt: TGTGCCAGCAGCCCTGGACAGAATGAAGCTTTCTTT

clone_size: .
v_call: TRBV27
d_call: TRBD2
j_call: TRBJ2-7
cdr3_aa: CASHGGPGREGEQYF
cdr3_nt: TGTGCCAGCCATGGAGGCCCAGGGAGGGAGGGCGAGCAGTACTTC

clone_size: .
v_call: TRBV5-1
d_call: .
j_call: TRBJ1-2
cdr3_aa: CASSPRESHYGYTF
cdr3_nt: TGCGCCAGCAGCCCCAGGGAATCGCACTATGGCTACACCTTC

clone_size: .
v_call: TRBV18
d_call: .
j_call: TRBJ1-2
cdr3_aa: CASSLGGDYGYTF
cdr3_nt: TGTGCCAGCTCCCTCGGGGGGGACTATGGCTACACCTTC

clone_size: .
v_call: TRBV19
d_call: TRBD2
j_call: TRBJ2-5
cdr3_aa: CASSTGLAGGLQETQYF
cdr3_nt: TGTGCCAGTAGTACGGGACTAGCGGGGGGGCTTCAGGAGACCCAGTACTTC